This T cell receptor beta chain was sequenced during a study of molecular identifiers for immune sequencing clone quantification. TCRdb analysed the PCR reads with MiXCR anew, one entry per CDR3 protein. The data hold about 630,000 distinct CDR3 sequences, with about 25% observed a single time. This clonotype was detected many times. CDR3 length: 16 residues. With 8 bases clipped from V and 0 bases from J, the junction kept 10 bases outside the gene matches. The sequenced sample was naive CD8+ T cells from blood, with Jurkat cell RNA spiked in. Subset indicated: FACS-sorted CD8+CD4-CCR7+CD45RA+ naive T cells. The chain combines TRBV12-3 or TRBV12-4 with TRBJ2-1; TRBD2 agrees at 7 bases. The TCR originated in a human donor in good health. Some libraries in this study had Jurkat cell RNA spiked in. CDR3 amino acids: CASEPRGGGSYNEQFF. DNA of the CDR3: TGTGCCAGCGAACCTAGGGGCGGGGGCTCCTACAATGAGCAGTTCTTC.